The TCR beta chain under discussion was sequenced for a study of early T cells in non-severe SARS-CoV-2 infection. Unique molecular identifiers were attached to individual cDNA molecules. A single record per CDR3 protein comes from TCRdb applying MiXCR to the 5' RACE reads. This table holds roughly 80,000 distinct CDR3 sequences, 5% to 6.5% found once. This clonotype came up a few times. The specimen sequenced was whole blood. The source of this sequence is an adult who was a healthcare worker with PCR-confirmed SARS-CoV-2 infection or an uninfected control (not recorded which).

Written as DNA, the CDR3 is TGCAGCGTTCCCTTAGGGGCGGGGAGCCTTCAGGGCTACACCTTC. This sequence encodes CSVPLGAGSLQGYTF. V usage is TRBV29-1 and J usage is TRBJ1-2; D may be TRBD1 (5 bases). The CDR3 totals 15 residues. Looked up from germline, CDR1 is SQVTM and CDR2 is ANQGSEA. Trimming shortened V by 5 bases and J by 8 bases, and 24 bases separated the two germline ends.